Below, 7 T cell receptor beta chains from the same sample are listed, as sequenced in a study of blood T cell repertoires in COVID-19. Generated by immunoSEQ multiplex PCR, the TCRdb table keeps only in-frame clones and is missing some. The table records roughly 160,000 clones, roughly 85% of them present only once. What was sequenced was peripheral blood. The receptors shown here come from a man in his forties with acute or convalescent COVID-19.

This clone was observed a handful of times. V is TRBV18 and J is TRBJ1-1, with 9 bases matching TRBD1. CDR1 and CDR2 from the germline V gene are KGHSH and LQKENI. The V segment lost 3 bases and the J segment 5 bases; nucleotides outside the gene matches: 7. CDR3 length equals 15 residues. The DNA of the CDR3 is TGTGCCAGCTCACCGCCGACAGGGGGGGGGACTGAAGCTTTCTTT. This codes for CASSPPTGGGTEAFF.

V is TRBV19 and J is TRBJ1-1, with 7 bases that match TRBD1. This CDR3 is built from 17 residues. Losses at the gene ends were 0 bases for V and 0 bases for J; bases not matched to a gene: 7. Germline V gives CDR1 LNHDA, CDR2 SQIVND (reference sequence). The CDR3 region has the DNA TGTGCCAGTAGTATAGAAACAGGGGAGCTGATGAACACTGAAGCTTTCTTT. Residues: CASSIETGELMNTEAFF.

The V and J genes are TRBV5-1 and TRBJ1-2; TRBD1 matches 11 bases. The CDR3 consists of 14 residues. The V segment lost 4 bases and the J segment 6 bases; nucleotides outside the gene matches: 5. Germline CDR1 reads SGHRS; CDR2 reads YFSETQ. CDR3 DNA sequence: TGCGCCAGCAGCCCGGGGACAGGGGGTGATGGCTACACCTTC. Translated: CASSPGTGGDGYTF.

The chain uses TRBV2 and TRBJ2-1; 7 nucleotides match TRBD1. Germline assignment: CDR1 SNHLY and CDR2 FYNNEI. Trimming took 1 base from V and 0 from J; bases not matched to a gene: 0. The CDR3 has 15 residues. The CDR3 nucleotides read TGTGCCAGCAGTGAAGACAGGGGCTCCTACAATGAGCAGTTCTTC. Amino acid sequence: CASSEDRGSYNEQFF.

The genes are TRBV27 and TRBJ1-2; tentatively, D is TRBD1 (6 bases). The length of the CDR3 is 15 residues. V lost 5 bases and J lost 7, with 20 bases in between. Looked up from germline, CDR1 is MNHEY and CDR2 is SMNVEV (reference sequence). CDR3 region: CASSPKQGMRGGYTF. The CDR3 nucleotides are TGTGCCAGCAGTCCGAAACAGGGTATGAGGGGTGGCTACACCTTC.

The chain has TRBV28 and TRBJ2-1; 9 positions agree with TRBD1. This CDR3 is 18 amino acids long. CDR1 and CDR2 from the germline V gene are MDHEN and SYDVKM. With V trimmed by 8 bases and J by 1 base, 15 bases remained unmatched. As DNA, the CDR3 is TGTGCCAGCCTTTACCGGTTTCCGGGACAGGGTTCCTACAATGAGCAGTTCTTC. As protein: CASLYRFPGQGSYNEQFF.

This clone was recorded only once. V and J are TRBV9 and TRBJ2-2; TRBD1 agrees at 8 bases. The germline gives CDR1 SGDLS, CDR2 YYNGEE. The CDR3 sequence is 14 residues long. Trimming removed 1 base from V and 4 bases from J; junction bases left unmatched: 0. The chain's CDR3 is CASSVTGGTGELFF. For the CDR3, the DNA is TGTGCCAGCAGCGTAACAGGGGGCACCGGGGAGCTGTTTTTT. The whole variable domain, remainder taken from reference TRBV9 and TRBJ2-2, is DSGVTQTPKHLITATGQRVTLRCSPRSGDLSVYWYQQSLDQGLQFLIQYYNGEERAKGNILERFSAQQFPDLHSELNLSSLELGDSALYFCASSVTGGTGELFFGEGSRLTVL.